Below are 19 T cell receptor beta chains sequenced from a single sample in a study of cytomegalovirus exposure and HLA in healthy donors. Primers included in the PCR were 60 Vbeta and 13 Jbeta primers. Clones were read by immunoSEQ multiplex PCR, and TCRdb kept only the in-frame ones, dropping some. The table includes about 140,000 clones, roughly 80% detected once. Material: PBMCs. The source of these receptors is a man younger than 35 in good health and CMV-seronegative.

The chain uses TRBV6-6 and TRBJ2-5; D gene uncertain. The germline V gene has CDR1 MNHNY and CDR2 SVGAGI (reference sequence). This CDR3 region has 15 residues. The V end was cut by 0 bases, the J end by 2 bases, with 10 bases between. The CDR3 DNA sequence: TGTGCCAGCAGTTACTCGGCGGTACAACAAGAGACCCAGTACTTC. The encoded protein is CASSYSAVQQETQYF.

Here the CDR3 reads CASSPEVGRDEQFF. CDR3 DNA sequence: TGTGCCAGCAGCCCCGAAGTGGGGAGAGATGAGCAGTTCTTC. The V call is TRBV11-2, the J call TRBJ2-1; weak D call: TRBD2 (5 bases). V dropped 5 bases and J dropped 8 bases, with 16 bases sitting between them. The CDR3 has 14 residues. CDR1 and CDR2 from the germline V gene are SGHAT and FQNNGV.

The chain recombines TRBV5-4 with TRBJ2-7, with D maybe TRBD1 (7 bases). V lost 1 base and J 2 bases, leaving 19 bases between the germline ends. Germline-derived CDR1 and CDR2 are SGHNT and YYREEE (reference sequence). CDR3 length: 17 residues. CDR3 amino acids: CASSLPQGGQEAYEQYF. For the CDR3, the DNA is TGTGCCAGCAGCTTGCCTCAGGGGGGCCAAGAAGCCTACGAGCAGTACTTC.

The chain has TRBV12-5 and TRBJ2-1; TRBD1 might be the D (6 bases). V was pared by 1 base and J by 6 bases, with 7 bases between. The CDR3 extends over 13 amino acids. Germline-derived CDR1 and CDR2 are LGHNT and FRNRAP. CDR3 loop: CASGLDRANEQFF. CDR3 nucleotide sequence: TGTGCTAGTGGTTTGGACAGGGCCAATGAGCAGTTCTTC.

This clone was recorded only once. The chain joins TRBV18 to TRBJ1-1, with 8 bases identical to TRBD1. Germline CDR1 is KGHSH and CDR2 is LQKENI. J lost 4 bases, V lost 6 bases, and 10 bases had no gene match. CDR3 length: 15 residues. The CDR3 nucleotides are TGTGCCAGCTCGCCCCGGACAGGGACGGCCACTGAAGCTTTCTTT. This gives the protein CASSPRTGTATEAFF.

The V gene is TRBV7-2, the J gene TRBJ1-1; 8 nucleotides agree with TRBD1. V shed 7 bases, J shed 7 bases, and the junction held 11 bases outside the gene matches. CDR1 and CDR2 from the germline V gene are SGHTA and FQGNSA. There are 14 residues in the CDR3. The CDR3 bases are TGTGCCAGCATCATCCAGGGGGCGCGTAGTGAAGCTTTCTTT. This translates into CASIIQGARSEAFF. The full variable domain, its missing parts supplied by reference TRBV7-2 and TRBJ1-1, is GAGVSQSPSNKVTEKGKDVELRCDPISGHTALYWYRQSLGQGLEFLIYFQGNSAPDKSGLPSDRFSAERTGGSVSTLTIQRTQQEDSAVYLCASIIQGARSEAFFGQGTRLTVV.

The chain joins TRBV7-2 to TRBJ1-1; D gene uncertain. Germline lookup yields CDR1 SGHTA and CDR2 FQGNSA. The CDR3 totals 14 residues. V lost 4 bases, J lost 1 base, and 10 bases lay in between. The CDR3 nucleotides read TGTGCCAGCAGCTCTAACTTACCGAACACTGAAGCTTTCTTT. This codes for CASSSNLPNTEAFF. Full variable domain (rest looked up from reference TRBV7-2 and TRBJ1-1): GAGVSQSPSNKVTEKGKDVELRCDPISGHTALYWYRQSLGQGLEFLIYFQGNSAPDKSGLPSDRFSAERTGGSVSTLTIQRTQQEDSAVYLCASSSNLPNTEAFFGQGTRLTVV.

The chain employs TRBV25-1 and TRBJ1-6, with D tentatively TRBD1 (6 bases). Trimming pared 3 bases from V and 8 bases from J, leaving 8 bases between. The CDR3 spans 13 residues. CDR1 is MGHDK and CDR2 is SYGVNS in the germline V gene. CDR3 protein: CASSDYRDSPLHF. The CDR3 DNA is TGTGCCAGCAGTGATTACAGGGATTCACCCCTCCACTTT.

The chain uses TRBV11-2 and TRBJ1-1; no firm D call. This CDR3 region has 14 residues. The germline V and J ends were trimmed by 2 bases and 0 bases, with 7 bases remaining between them. CDR1 and CDR2 (germline): SGHAT, FQNNGV. The CDR3 DNA follows: TGTGCCAGCAGCTTACATCAGTTGAACACTGAAGCTTTCTTT. Residues: CASSLHQLNTEAFF.

V is TRBV6-5 and J is TRBJ1-1; a possible D gene is TRBD1 (5 bases). V was clipped by 7 bases and J by 6 bases, with 18 bases between them. The CDR3 has 14 residues. The germline V gene has CDR1 MNHEY and CDR2 SVGAGI. CDR3 in amino acids: CASKPRQGLAEAFF. The DNA for the CDR3 is TGTGCCAGCAAACCCCGTCAGGGACTGGCTGAAGCTTTCTTT.

V is TRBV27 and J is TRBJ2-2; 7 nucleotides agree with TRBD1. CDR3 length: 13 amino acids. The germline V gene has CDR1 MNHEY and CDR2 SMNVEV (reference sequence). Unmatched junction bases numbered 0, after V lost 2 bases and J lost 6 bases. In DNA form, the CDR3 reads TGTGCCAGCAGTTTACAGGGGGCCGGGGAGCTGTTTTTT. Translating gives CASSLQGAGELFF.

This clone appeared a single time. V and J are TRBV7-2 and TRBJ2-1; D may be TRBD1 (5 bases). Germline V gives CDR1 SGHTA, CDR2 FQGNSA. This CDR3 contains 14 residues. With 4 bases removed from V and 14 bases from J, the gap between germline ends came to 21 bases. The CDR3 is CASSYDSRVGRKFF. CDR3 DNA: TGTGCCAGCAGCTACGACAGCCGGGTCGGTAGGAAGTTCTTC.

The chain has TRBV6-5 and TRBJ1-1; 8 bases match TRBD1. The CDR3 has 14 residues. Per the germline V gene, CDR1 is MNHEY and CDR2 is SVGAGI. V was clipped by 8 bases and J by 3 bases; unmatched bases: 8. CDR3 bases: TGTGCCAGCCAAGACCGGGACAGGTACACTGAAGCTTTCTTT. Translated, it gives CASQDRDRYTEAFF.

This chain connects TRBV15 to TRBJ1-1, with a possible D match to TRBD1 (5 bases). The CDR3 length is 15 residues. Trimming took off 1 base at V and 4 bases at J, with 13 bases between the two ends. The germline CDR1 and CDR2 sequences are LNHNV and YYDKDF (reference sequence). Here the CDR3 DNA reads TGTGCCACCAGCAGAGTTTCCGGGGGGGGCACTGAAGCTTTCTTT. It encodes CATSRVSGGGTEAFF.

The chain is built from TRBV4-3 and TRBJ2-7, with D possibly being TRBD1 (6 bases). The CDR3 contains 15 residues. CDR1 is LGHNA, CDR2 YSLEER, per germline. Between the trimmed V and J ends, which lost 0 bases and 2 bases, there was a span of 11 bases. CDR3 sequence (DNA): TGCGCCAGCAGCCAAGACTCAGGGGTCGCCTACGAGCAGTACTTC. This gives the protein CASSQDSGVAYEQYF.

The rearrangement joins TRBV10-3 to TRBJ1-2; maybe TRBD1 (5 bases). This CDR3 has 14 amino acids. V was clipped by 2 bases and J by 4 bases, with 11 bases between them. In germline, CDR1 is ENHRY, CDR2 SYGVKD. CDR3 region: CAISEDSGGYGYTF. For the CDR3, the DNA is TGTGCCATCAGTGAGGACTCCGGGGGCTATGGCTACACCTTC.

The J gene is TRBJ1-1, the V gene TRBV2; D is perhaps TRBD1 (5 bases). CDR3 length: 11 residues. Germline V gives CDR1 SNHLY, CDR2 FYNNEI. The V gene lost 8 bases and the J gene lost 3 bases, with 7 bases spanning the gap. The CDR3 DNA reads TGTGCCAGCGGGGGGTACACTGAAGCTTTCTTT. Translated: CASGGYTEAFF.

J is TRBJ2-7 and V is TRBV5-6; D perhaps matches TRBD2 (5 bases). Germline V gene data show CDR1 as SGHDT and CDR2 as YYEEEE. Trimming removed 1 base at V and 4 bases at J, with 12 bases between. The CDR3 loop spans 14 amino acids. The CDR3 protein is CASSLFGELYEQYF. As DNA, the CDR3 is TGTGCCAGCAGCTTGTTCGGGGAGCTTTACGAGCAGTACTTC.

The chain carries TRBV30 and TRBJ1-4, with D possibly TRBD1 on 6 matching bases. Germline values: CDR1 GTSNPN, CDR2 SVGIG (reference sequence). V lost 1 base to trimming and J lost 1 base, with 10 bases between them. The CDR3 covers 15 residues. Here the CDR3 reads CAWSGTRGTNEKLFF. CDR3 in DNA: TGTGCCTGGAGTGGTACCAGGGGAACTAATGAAAAACTGTTTTTT. Full variable domain (remainder filled in from reference TRBV30 and TRBJ1-4): SQTIHQWPATLVQPVGSPLSLECTVEGTSNPNLYWYRQAAGRGLQLLFYSVGIGQISSEVPQNLSASRPQDRQFILSSKKLLLSDSGFYLCAWSGTRGTNEKLFFGSGTQLSVL.